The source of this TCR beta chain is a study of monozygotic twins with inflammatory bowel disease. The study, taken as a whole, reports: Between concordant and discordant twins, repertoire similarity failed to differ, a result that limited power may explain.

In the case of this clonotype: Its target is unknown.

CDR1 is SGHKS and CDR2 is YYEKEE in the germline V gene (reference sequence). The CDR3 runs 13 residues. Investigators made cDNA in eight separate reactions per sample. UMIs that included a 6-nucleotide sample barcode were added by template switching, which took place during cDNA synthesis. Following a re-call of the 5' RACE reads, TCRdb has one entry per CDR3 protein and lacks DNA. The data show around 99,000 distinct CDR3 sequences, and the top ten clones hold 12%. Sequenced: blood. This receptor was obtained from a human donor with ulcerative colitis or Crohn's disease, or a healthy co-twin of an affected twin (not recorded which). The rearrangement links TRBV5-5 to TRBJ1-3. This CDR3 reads CASKAGPGDTIYF. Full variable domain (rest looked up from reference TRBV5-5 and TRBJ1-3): DAGVTQSPTHLIKTRGQQVTLRCSPISGHKSVSWYQQVLGQGPQFIFQYYEKEERGRGNFPDRFSARQFPNYSSELNVNALLLGDSALYLCASKAGPGDTIYFGEGSWLTVV.